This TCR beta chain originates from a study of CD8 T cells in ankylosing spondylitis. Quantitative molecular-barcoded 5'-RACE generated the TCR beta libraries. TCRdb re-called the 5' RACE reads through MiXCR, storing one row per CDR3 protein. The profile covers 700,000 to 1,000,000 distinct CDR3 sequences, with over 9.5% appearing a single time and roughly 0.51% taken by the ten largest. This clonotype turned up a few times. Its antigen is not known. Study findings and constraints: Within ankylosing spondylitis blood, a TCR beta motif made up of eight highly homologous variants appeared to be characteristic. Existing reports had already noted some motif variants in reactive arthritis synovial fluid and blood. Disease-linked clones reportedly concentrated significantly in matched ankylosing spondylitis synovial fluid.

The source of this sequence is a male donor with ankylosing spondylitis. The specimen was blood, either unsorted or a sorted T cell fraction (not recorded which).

CDR3 region: CASSARRARNTEAFF. The CDR3 region has the DNA TGTGCCAGCAGCGCCCGGAGGGCGAGGAACACTGAAGCTTTCTTT. The gene calls are TRBV7-2 and TRBJ1-1; D ambiguous. CDR3 size: 15 residues. CDR1 is SGHTA and CDR2 is FQGNSA in the germline V gene. V was clipped by 5 bases and J by 1 base, with 14 bases between them.